The entry that follows covers one TCR beta chain sequence. The investigators amplified TCR beta CDR3 regions from RNA transcripts. When the TCR CDR3 underwent first-round RT-PCR, the HTBI primer set was used. TCRdb re-derived calls from the multiplex PCR reads in MiXCR, one entry per CDR3 protein. The repertoire holds 200,000 or so distinct CDR3 sequences, with 17% as singletons. The sample originates from a study of T cells in Graves' hyperthyroidism and ophthalmopathy. The overall study: The authors collected peripheral blood at initial diagnosis, before any treatment.

The CDR3 spans 13 residues. CDR1 and CDR2 from the germline V gene are MNHNS and SASEGT. V shed 4 bases and J 4 bases; nucleotides not matched to a gene: 1. The chain combines TRBV6-1 with TRBJ1-1; 9 bases map to TRBD1. The TCR sequence derives from a woman in her forties or fifties with Graves' hyperthyroidism. The material sequenced was blood. The CDR3 DNA is TGTGCCAGCAGTGCGACAGGGGGCACTGAAGCTTTCTTT. Residues: CASSATGGTEAFF.